This entry features one TCR beta chain sequence. This clonotype showed up just a few times. It lacks a known antigen. Within one base of it there is no much larger clone, and no base qualities were kept. The library relied on 5' RACE. The sequencing machine was an Illumina HiSeq 2000. A universal primer binding site was introduced by template switching, and a unique molecular identifier was present in the final cDNA, enabling accurate counting of TCR cDNA molecules. Specific primers in the conserved constant-segment region were used to synthesize first-strand cDNA for TCR alpha and beta chains. To control for contamination, each cDNA library was double barcoded with a SMART-Mk sample barcode plus Illumina barcodes. TruSeq adapter sequences, together with Illumina sample barcodes, were added in two successive PCR steps. The Illumina HiSeq platform was used with custom primers to sequence TCR alpha and beta cDNA libraries. The published analysis was carried out like this. MiGEC was used to process raw reads and extract unique molecular identifiers, and MiXCR was used to find CDR3 positions. Recombination models were inferred per individual with the repgenHMM and IGoR tools using an EM algorithm. Shared clonotype analysis was performed with the tcR package in R, normalizing sharing by the product of cloneset sizes. To study raw recombination free of thymic and clonal selection effects, out-of-frame nonproductive sequences were analyzed. TCRdb reanalyzed the raw reads on its own, using fastp at Q25 for trimming and MiXCR for clone calling, and kept in-frame beta chains. Identical CDR3 protein sequences are pooled into one entry, listed with their most common genes and DNA. V and J calls and clone size were set by TCRdb, not the authors. For this sample there are more than 400,000 distinct CDR3 sequences; roughly 15% appear just once. The ten largest make up roughly 0.46% of the sample.

This specimen comes from a study of identical twins (dated by TCRdb to between 2015 and 2016). Regarding the study in general: The study deep-sequenced TCR alpha and beta repertoires from monozygotic twins, unrelated adults of various ages and cord blood to test whether fetal clonotypes persist. To rule out contamination, the twin experiments were replicated at different times with different library preparation protocols.

Summary of the overall study and its limitations: Out-of-frame TCR alpha sharing in monozygotic twins was systematically underestimated by recombination models, whereas sharing between unrelated individuals was in agreement with the recombination models. Fewer insertions were carried by abundant cord blood beta clonotypes, a similar but weaker trend appeared in young adult naive repertoires, and no such trend appeared in memory repertoires. Compared with coincidental sharing between unrelated individuals, an excess of low generation-probability sequences was observed among out-of-frame TCR alpha sequences shared between twins. Zero-insertion analyses could be partly confounded by invariant T cells such as MAIT and iNKT, although diverse VJ usage argued against such confounding for most clonotypes. Because the same donors could not be followed over many years, the conclusions relied on cross-sectional statistical analysis. A weaker excess of twin sharing was found in beta out-of-frame sequences because the signal-to-noise ratio was lowered by fewer shared sequences.

All donors were healthy Caucasians. The twin cohort comprised three pairs of female monozygotic twins, all aged roughly 18 to 30 years. Positive isolation kits from Invitrogen were used to isolate the CD4+ and CD8+ T cell populations. The trim is 0 bases for V and 1 base for J, with a gap of 16 bases between the germline ends. Based on the germline V gene, the CDR1 and CDR2 sequences are MGHRA and YSYEKL. The cysteine opens and the phenylalanine closes a CDR3 of 18 amino acids. Here the CDR3 DNA is all that survives: 54 bases in frame from base 1. These data were also reused for a study on yellow fever vaccine responses in identical twins. The other study reports the following: The T cell response to vaccination in identical twins was reported by the authors to appear partly convergent and partly personalized. The study precisely tracked vaccine-responding T cell clones in identical twins.

The rearrangement joined TRBV4-1 to TRBJ1-5, with no confidently assigned D gene. This TCR was recovered from a woman under 30 in good health. Sequencing input: CD4+ T cells sorted from blood. CDR3 reads: CASSQEGHAGLSNQPQHF. The sequence in DNA is TGCGCCAGCAGCCAAGAAGGCCACGCGGGGTTGAGCAATCAGCCCCAGCATTTT.